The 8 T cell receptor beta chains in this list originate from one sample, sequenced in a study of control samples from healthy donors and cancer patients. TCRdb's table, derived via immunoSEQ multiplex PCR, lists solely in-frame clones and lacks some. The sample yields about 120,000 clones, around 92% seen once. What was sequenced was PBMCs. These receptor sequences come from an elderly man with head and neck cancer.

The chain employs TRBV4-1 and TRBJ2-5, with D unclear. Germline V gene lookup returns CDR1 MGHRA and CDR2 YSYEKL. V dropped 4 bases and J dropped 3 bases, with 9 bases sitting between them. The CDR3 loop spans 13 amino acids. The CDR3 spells CASSPPAEETQYF. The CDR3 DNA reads TGCGCCAGCAGCCCTCCGGCCGAAGAGACCCAGTACTTC.

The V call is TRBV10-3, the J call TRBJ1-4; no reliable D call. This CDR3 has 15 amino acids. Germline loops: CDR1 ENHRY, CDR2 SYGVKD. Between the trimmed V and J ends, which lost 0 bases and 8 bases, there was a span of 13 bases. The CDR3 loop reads CAISESLGIPEKLFF. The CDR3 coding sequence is TGTGCCATCAGTGAGTCGCTCGGCATTCCCGAAAAACTGTTTTTT.

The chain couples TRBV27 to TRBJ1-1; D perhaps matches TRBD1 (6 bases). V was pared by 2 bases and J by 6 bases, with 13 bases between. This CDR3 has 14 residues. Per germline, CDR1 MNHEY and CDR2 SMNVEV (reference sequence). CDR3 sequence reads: CASSLNRDAAEAFF. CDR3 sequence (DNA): TGTGCCAGCAGTTTAAACAGGGACGCGGCTGAAGCTTTCTTT.

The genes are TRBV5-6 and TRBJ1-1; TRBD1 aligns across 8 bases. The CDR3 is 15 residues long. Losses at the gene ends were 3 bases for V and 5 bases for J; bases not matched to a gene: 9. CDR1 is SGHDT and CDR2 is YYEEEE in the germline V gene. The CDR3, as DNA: TGTGCCAGCAGCTACCTGGACAGGGATCGAACTGAAGCTTTCTTT. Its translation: CASSYLDRDRTEAFF.

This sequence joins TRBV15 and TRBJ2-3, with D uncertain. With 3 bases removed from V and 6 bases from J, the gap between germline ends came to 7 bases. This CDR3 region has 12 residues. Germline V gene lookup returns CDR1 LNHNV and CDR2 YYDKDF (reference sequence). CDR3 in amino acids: CATSRESDTQYF. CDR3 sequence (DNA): TGTGCCACCAGCAGGGAGTCGGATACGCAGTATTTT.

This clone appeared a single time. CDR3 DNA sequence: TGCGCCAGCAGCTTAACTAGAGAGACCCAGTACTTC. Residues: CASSLTRETQYF. The genes are TRBV5-1 and TRBJ2-5; maybe TRBD2 (5 bases). The CDR3 covers 12 residues. The germline V gene has CDR1 SGHRS and CDR2 YFSETQ. V shed 2 bases and J shed 4 bases, with 6 bases lying between them.

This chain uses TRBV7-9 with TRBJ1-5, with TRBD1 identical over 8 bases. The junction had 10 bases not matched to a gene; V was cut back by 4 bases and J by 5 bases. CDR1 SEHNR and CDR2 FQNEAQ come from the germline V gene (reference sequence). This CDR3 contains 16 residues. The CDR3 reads CASSSYNLDRDQPQHF. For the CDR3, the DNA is TGTGCCAGCAGCTCATATAATTTGGACAGGGATCAGCCCCAGCATTTT.

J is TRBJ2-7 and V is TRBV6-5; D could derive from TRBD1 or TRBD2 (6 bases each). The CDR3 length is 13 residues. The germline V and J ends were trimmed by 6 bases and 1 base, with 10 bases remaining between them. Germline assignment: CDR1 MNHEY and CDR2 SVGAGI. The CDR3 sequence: CASRQGGSYEQYF. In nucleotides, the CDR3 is TGTGCCAGCAGACAGGGAGGATCCTACGAGCAGTACTTC.